These 21 T cell receptor beta chains share one sample of origin, sequenced in a study of blood T cell repertoires in COVID-19. Assay used: immunoSEQ multiplex PCR; TCRdb lists only in-frame clones, some missing. The repertoire holds 150,000 to 200,000 clones, with approximately 91% as singletons. The sequenced sample was peripheral blood. The receptors stem from a man aged 18 to 30 with acute or convalescent COVID-19.

V gene TRBV3-1 (or the pseudogene TRBV3-2) combines with J gene TRBJ2-2; 8 nucleotides align to TRBD1. Germline CDR1 is LGHDT and CDR2 is YNNKEL (reference sequence). Losses at the gene ends were 0 bases for V and 7 bases for J; bases not matched to a gene: 4. This CDR3 is 15 amino acids long. DNA of the CDR3: TGTGCCAGCAGCCAAGACAGGGGGCGTATCGGGGAGCTGTTTTTT. Amino acids: CASSQDRGRIGELFF.

The chain is built from TRBV6-5 and TRBJ1-2, with no clear D. Trimming left V 5 bases short and J 5 bases short, with 18 bases between. This CDR3 has 15 amino acids. The germline V gene has CDR1 MNHEY and CDR2 SVGAGI. CDR3 in amino acids: CASSPGGKSRYGYTF. DNA of the CDR3: TGTGCCAGCAGTCCTGGAGGGAAATCGCGGTATGGCTACACCTTC.

This clone has only one observation. The V and J genes are TRBV6-5 and TRBJ1-1; D may be TRBD1 (6 bases). Germline values: CDR1 MNHEY, CDR2 SVGAGI. V was cut by 6 bases and J by 0 bases, with 14 bases left in between. The CDR3 is 15 residues long. The CDR3 loop reads CASRTRGVMNTEAFF. The CDR3, as DNA: TGTGCCAGCAGGACCAGGGGAGTAATGAACACTGAAGCTTTCTTT.

V is TRBV5-1 and J is TRBJ2-1; 9 bases match TRBD2. V lost 8 bases and J lost 5; bases outside the gene matches: 17. CDR1 and CDR2 from the germline V gene are SGHRS and YFSETQ. CDR3 length: 17 residues. The CDR3 region is CASHPGGLAGNDNEQFF. CDR3 sequence (DNA): TGCGCCAGTCATCCGGGGGGCCTAGCGGGAAATGACAATGAGCAGTTCTTC.

The rearrangement uses TRBV6-5 and TRBJ2-1; 11 bases map to TRBD2. The CDR3 is 16 residues long. Germline CDR1 is MNHEY and CDR2 is SVGAGI. The V gene end was trimmed by 2 bases and the J gene end by 6 bases; junction bases not matched to a gene: 6. The CDR3 DNA sequence: TGTGCCAGCAGTTACCGGGGACTAGCGGCCCCCAATGAGCAGTTCTTC. Amino acids: CASSYRGLAAPNEQFF.

Comments on this clone: Mismatch with germline at one junction end may stem from a read error. The CDR3 sequence: CATSDRTYDEQFF. For the CDR3, the DNA is TGTGCCACCAGTGATCGAACCTACGATGAGCAGTTCTTC. The chain combines TRBV24-1 with TRBJ2-1, with unresolved D. Germline lookup yields CDR1 KGHDR and CDR2 SFDVKD. The CDR3 totals 13 residues.

The chain links TRBV15 to TRBJ1-2; 8 nucleotides agree with TRBD1. The CDR3 totals 15 residues. CDR1 is LNHNV, CDR2 YYDKDF, per germline (reference sequence). The ends lost 0 bases at V and 2 bases at J; junction bases unmatched: 2. CDR3 DNA: TGTGCCACCAGCAGAGATCGGACAGGGAACTATGGCTACACCTTC. Its protein is CATSRDRTGNYGYTF.

The V gene is TRBV30, the J gene TRBJ2-7; TRBD1 might be the D (5 bases). The CDR3 runs 13 residues. V was pared by 0 bases and J by 7 bases, with 13 bases between. Germline-derived CDR1 and CDR2 are GTSNPN and SVGIG (reference sequence). CDR3 nucleotides: TGTGCCTGGAGTGTCCCCCCCAGGGCGGAGCAGTACTTC. Amino acid sequence: CAWSVPPRAEQYF.

The chain is built from TRBV14 and TRBJ2-5; 14 bases fit TRBD2. V shed 5 bases, J shed 5 bases, and the junction held 4 bases outside the gene matches. The CDR3 has 15 residues. Germline V CDR1 and CDR2: SGHDN, FVKESK. The CDR3 loop is CASSLGLAGVETQYF. The CDR3 nucleotides are TGTGCCAGCAGCTTGGGACTAGCGGGGGTGGAGACCCAGTACTTC.

J is TRBJ2-7 and V is TRBV4-1, with 11 nucleotides matching TRBD1. The CDR3 runs 15 residues. From germline, CDR1 is MGHRA and CDR2 YSYEKL. V was pared by 4 bases and J by 3 bases, with 5 bases of the junction left unmatched. CDR3: CASSPSGQGVYEQYF. The CDR3 nucleotides are TGCGCCAGCAGCCCTTCGGGACAGGGGGTCTACGAGCAGTACTTC.

The genes are TRBV10-2 and TRBJ1-5; 10 positions match TRBD1. Germline V gene data show CDR1 as WSHSY and CDR2 as SAAADI. J gave up 2 bases and V 4 bases, and 8 bases lay outside the gene matches. This CDR3 region has 17 residues. CDR3 sequence reads: CASSAVDRGPGNQPQHF. The CDR3 DNA follows: TGCGCCAGCAGTGCCGTTGACAGGGGGCCTGGCAATCAGCCCCAGCATTTT.

V is TRBV18 and J is TRBJ2-2, with a weak D call TRBD2 (6 bases). The CDR3 spans 16 residues. Germline V lookup: CDR1 KGHSH, CDR2 LQKENI. V was clipped by 2 bases and J by 2 bases, with 12 bases between them. Written as DNA, the CDR3 is TGTGCCAGCTCACCATTTGGGGGAGGCAACACCGGGGAGCTGTTTTTT. Residues: CASSPFGGGNTGELFF.

This clone was seen a handful of times. This sequence joins TRBV6-5 and TRBJ1-2; 9 bases map to TRBD1. J was trimmed by 9 bases and V by 0 bases; bases with no gene match: 5. CDR3 size: 14 residues. Germline lookup yields CDR1 MNHEY and CDR2 SVGAGI. The CDR3 reads CASSYSDRGGRYTF. The CDR3, as DNA: TGTGCCAGCAGTTACTCGGACAGGGGCGGTCGCTACACCTTC.

The rearrangement uses TRBV7-6 and TRBJ2-7; 9 bases match TRBD1. The V gene end was trimmed by 6 bases and the J gene end by 7 bases; junction bases not matched to a gene: 7. This CDR3 is 13 amino acids long. Germline V lookup: CDR1 SGHVS, CDR2 FNYEAQ. Here the CDR3 DNA reads TGTGCCAGCAGTCTCGGGACAGGGAAAGAGCAGTACTTC. It is translated as CASSLGTGKEQYF.

V and J are TRBV3-1 (or the pseudogene TRBV3-2) and TRBJ1-2; no definite D call. V was cut by 0 bases and J by 5 bases, with 13 bases left in between. Germline V gives CDR1 LGHDT, CDR2 YNNKEL (reference sequence). The CDR3 sequence is 15 residues long. This chain's CDR3 is CASSQDVDKYYGYTF. Here the CDR3 DNA reads TGTGCCAGCAGCCAAGATGTAGACAAATATTATGGCTACACCTTC.

The J gene is TRBJ1-4, the V gene TRBV18, with no clear D. V shed 2 bases and J shed 4 bases, with 8 bases lying between them. The CDR3 consists of 14 residues. CDR1 is KGHSH and CDR2 is LQKENI in the germline V gene. This CDR3 reads CASSPDMNNEKLFF. The CDR3 DNA is TGTGCCAGCTCACCAGACATGAATAATGAAAAACTGTTTTTT.

This rearrangement joins TRBV5-1 to TRBJ2-1; TRBD2 agrees at 9 bases. Germline-derived CDR1 and CDR2 are SGHRS and YFSETQ. This CDR3 is 17 amino acids long. V lost 4 bases and J lost 8; bases outside the gene matches: 16. CDR3 DNA: TGCGCCAGCAGCACTCCGACTCTCAGTAGCGGGAGATATGAGCAGTTCTTC. Protein: CASSTPTLSSGRYEQFF. Based on the CDR3 plus reference TRBV5-1 and TRBJ2-1, the full variable domain is KAGVTQTPRYLIKTRGQQVTLSCSPISGHRSVSWYQQTPGQGLQFLFEYFSETQRNKGNFPGRFSGRQFSNSRSEMNVSTLELGDSALYLCASSTPTLSSGRYEQFFGPGTRLTVL.

The J gene is TRBJ2-1, the V gene TRBV6-4; a weak D match, TRBD2 (5 bases). V lost 9 bases and J lost 1, with 13 bases in between. Germline values: CDR1 MRHNA, CDR2 SNTAGT. This CDR3 is 14 amino acids long. The CDR3 loop is CASKLTGSYNEQFF. CDR3 DNA sequence: TGTGCCAGTAAGTTAACGGGGTCCTACAATGAGCAGTTCTTC.

The rearrangement links TRBV15 to TRBJ2-3; 13 bases align to TRBD2. The V gene's germline CDR1 is LNHNV and CDR2 YYDKDF (reference sequence). This CDR3 comprises 17 residues. The V gene end was trimmed by 1 base and the J gene end by 4 bases; junction bases not matched to a gene: 5. The chain's CDR3 is CATSRVAGLAGADTQYF. CDR3 in DNA: TGTGCCACCAGCAGAGTGGCAGGACTAGCGGGGGCAGATACGCAGTATTTT.

V usage is TRBV20-1 and J usage is TRBJ1-1, with 12 positions matching TRBD1. The CDR3 loop spans 16 amino acids. Trimming at V came to 3 bases and at J to 0 bases, leaving 5 bases not matched to a gene. Germline-derived CDR1 and CDR2 are DFQATT and SNEGSKA (reference sequence). Written as DNA, the CDR3 is TGCAGTGCTAGTCCGGGACAGGGGGCCATGAACACTGAAGCTTTCTTT. It codes for CSASPGQGAMNTEAFF.

A single count supports this clone. The genes are TRBV7-2 and TRBJ1-5; TRBD1 matches 7 bases. Germline V gives CDR1 SGHTA, CDR2 FQGNSA. Trimming took 3 bases from V and 7 from J; bases not matched to a gene: 3. The CDR3 has 13 residues. CDR3 residues: CASSLTGTQPQHF. DNA of the CDR3: TGTGCCAGCAGCTTGACAGGGACCCAGCCCCAGCATTTT.